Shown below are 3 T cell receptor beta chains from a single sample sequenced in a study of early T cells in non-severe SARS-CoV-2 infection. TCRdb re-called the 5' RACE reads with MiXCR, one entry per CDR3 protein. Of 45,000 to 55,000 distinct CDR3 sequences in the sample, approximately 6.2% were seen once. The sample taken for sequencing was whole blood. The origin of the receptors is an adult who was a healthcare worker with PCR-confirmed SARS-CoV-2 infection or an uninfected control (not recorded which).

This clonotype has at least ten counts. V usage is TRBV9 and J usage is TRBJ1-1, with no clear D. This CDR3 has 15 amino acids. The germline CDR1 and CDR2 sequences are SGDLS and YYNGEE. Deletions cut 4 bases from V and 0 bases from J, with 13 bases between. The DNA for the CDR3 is TGTGCCAGCAGCCCCACCACGATCATGAACACTGAAGCTTTCTTT. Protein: CASSPTTIMNTEAFF.

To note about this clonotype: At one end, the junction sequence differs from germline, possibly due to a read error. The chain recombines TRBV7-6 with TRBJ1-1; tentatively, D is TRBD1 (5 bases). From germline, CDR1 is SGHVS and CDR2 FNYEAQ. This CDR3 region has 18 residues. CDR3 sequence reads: CVSSLGVRGTLTGTEAFF. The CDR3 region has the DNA TGTGTCAGCAGCTTAGGAGTACGGGGCACACTTACCGGCACTGAAGCTTTCTTT.

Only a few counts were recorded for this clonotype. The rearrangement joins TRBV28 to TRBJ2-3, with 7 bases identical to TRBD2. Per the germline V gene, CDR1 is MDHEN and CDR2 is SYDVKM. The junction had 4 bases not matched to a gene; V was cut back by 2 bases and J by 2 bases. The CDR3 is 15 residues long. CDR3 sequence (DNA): TGTGCCAGCAGTTTAGGAGCGGGGTACACAGATACGCAGTATTTT. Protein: CASSLGAGYTDTQYF.